The 24 T cell receptor beta chains in this list originate from one sample, sequenced in a study of blood T cell repertoires in COVID-19. Data came from immunoSEQ multiplex PCR; TCRdb stores just in-frame clones and leaves some out. The table includes 150,000 to 200,000 clones, around 90% detected once. Sequences were obtained from PBMCs or T cells enriched from blood (not recorded which). The receptors come from a woman under 30 who had recovered from COVID-19.

CDR3 bases: TGTGCCAGCAGGAGACAGATAACTAATGAAAAACTGTTTTTT. Translating it yields CASRRQITNEKLFF. V is TRBV2 and J is TRBJ1-4; maybe TRBD1 (5 bases). CDR1 and CDR2 from the germline V gene are SNHLY and FYNNEI. The CDR3 runs to 14 residues. Deletions cut 6 bases from V and 1 base from J, with 9 bases between.

CDR3 bases: TGCGCCAGCAGTGATGGAGGCACAGATACGCAGTATTTT. Residues: CASSDGGTDTQYF. This chain links TRBV10-1 with TRBJ2-3, with D uncertain. CDR1 is WNHNN, CDR2 SYGVQD, per germline (reference sequence). The ends were cut back, 3 bases at V and 1 base at J, with 5 bases in the middle. The length of the CDR3 is 13 residues.

CDR3 DNA sequence: TGTGCCAGCTCCCCCGAGGGTGACTATGGCTACACCTTC. Translating it yields CASSPEGDYGYTF. J is TRBJ1-2 and V is TRBV18; D gene uncertain. Germline V gene lookup returns CDR1 KGHSH and CDR2 LQKENI. The CDR3 has 13 residues. The V gene lost 6 bases and the J gene lost 3 bases, with 11 bases spanning the gap.

The rearrangement joins TRBV6-5 to TRBJ2-3; 16 nucleotides match TRBD2. Germline CDR1 MNHEY, CDR2 SVGAGI. V trimming: 7 bases; J trimming: 4 bases; junction bases outside the gene matches: 2. The CDR3 is made up of 15 amino acids. The CDR3 is CASTGTSGGADTQYF. CDR3 sequence (DNA): TGTGCCAGCACGGGGACTAGCGGGGGGGCAGATACGCAGTATTTT.

With regard to this clone: The junction departs from the called germline gene at one end, perhaps through a read error. The chain uses TRBV7-9 and TRBJ1-4, with 9 bases matching TRBD1. This CDR3 is built from 12 residues. The germline V gene encodes CDR1 SEHNR and CDR2 FQNEAQ (reference sequence). Here the CDR3 reads CASSLEGTGRLF. CDR3 DNA: TGTGCCAGCAGCTTAGAAGGGACAGGGCGTCTTTTT.

The CDR3 sequence is CASSYLSGGGRVTQYF. For the CDR3, the DNA is TGTGCCAGCAGCTATCTCAGCGGGGGAGGGCGAGTTACGCAGTATTTT. The gene calls are TRBV28 and TRBJ2-3, with TRBD2 matching over 8 bases. The germline V gene encodes CDR1 MDHEN and CDR2 SYDVKM. The J segment lost 8 bases and the V segment lost 6 bases, leaving 16 bases of the junction unmatched. This CDR3 spans 16 amino acids. Combining the CDR3 with reference TRBV28 and TRBJ2-3 gives the whole variable domain DVKVTQSSRYLVKRTGEKVFLECVQDMDHENMFWYRQDPGLGLRLIYFSYDVKMKEKGDIPEGYSVSREKKERFSLILESASTNQTSMYLCASSYLSGGGRVTQYFGPGTRLTVL.

V gene TRBV7-2 combines with J gene TRBJ2-1; 8 nucleotides agree with TRBD2. Per germline, CDR1 SGHTA and CDR2 FQGNSA. Trimming took 3 bases from V and 4 from J; bases not matched to a gene: 5. The CDR3 length is 15 residues. In DNA form, the CDR3 reads TGTGCCAGCAGCTTGTTTGCGGGGGGATACAATGAGCAGTTCTTC. This sequence encodes CASSLFAGGYNEQFF.

This clone was seen ten or more times. This chain links TRBV6-4 with TRBJ1-5; D might be TRBD1 (6 bases). The CDR3 totals 10 residues. The germline CDR1 and CDR2 sequences are MRHNA and SNTAGT. V was pared by 8 bases and J by 7 bases, with 6 bases between. The CDR3 DNA is TGTGCCAGCCAGGGGCAGCCCCAGCATTTT. Translation gives CASQGQPQHF.

Written as DNA, the CDR3 is TGTGCCAGCAGCGCGGGACTGTCTGCGTTCCATGAGCAGTTCTTC. Translated, it gives CASSAGLSAFHEQFF. V is TRBV9 and J is TRBJ2-1, with D possibly TRBD2 on 6 matching bases. V shed 3 bases and J shed 8 bases, with 18 bases lying between them. Germline V gene data show CDR1 as SGDLS and CDR2 as YYNGEE. This CDR3 contains 15 residues.

This clone occurred a few times. One end of the junction is discordant with germline, which a read error may explain. The chain has TRBV7-7 and TRBJ2-2; 7 bases align to TRBD1. Germline assignment: CDR1 SSHAT and CDR2 FNYEAQ (reference sequence). This CDR3 region has 15 residues. DNA of the CDR3: TGTGCTAGCAGTTCCGGGACAGAGTTCACCGGGGAGCTGTTTTTT. Its protein is CASSSGTEFTGELFF.

The rearrangement uses TRBV14 and TRBJ2-7; perhaps TRBD2 as D (6 bases). This CDR3 contains 15 residues. Germline V gene lookup returns CDR1 SGHDN and CDR2 FVKESK. The V gene lost 4 bases and the J gene lost 1 base, with 14 bases spanning the gap. The CDR3: CASSPISGGSYEQYF. The CDR3 DNA is TGTGCCAGCAGCCCAATTAGCGGTGGGTCCTACGAGCAGTACTTC.

The rearrangement joins TRBV7-8 to TRBJ1-1; D is possibly TRBD1 (5 bases). The CDR3 length is 12 residues. V gave up 5 bases and J gave up 7 bases, with 11 bases separating them. Germline V lookup: CDR1 SGHVS, CDR2 FQNEAQ. CDR3 amino acids: CASSPTGIEAFF. Written as DNA, the CDR3 is TGTGCCAGCAGCCCCACAGGTATTGAAGCTTTCTTT.

The CDR3 is CASTVTGAYNEQFF. CDR3 nucleotides: TGTGCCAGCACCGTGACAGGGGCCTACAATGAGCAGTTCTTC. The chain is built from TRBV28 and TRBJ2-1; the match to TRBD1 covers 8 bases. With V trimmed by 7 bases and J by 2 bases, 4 bases remained unmatched. Germline values: CDR1 MDHEN, CDR2 SYDVKM. The CDR3 covers 14 residues.

CDR3 DNA: TGTGCCAGCAGCGAGGGAATAGGTGCCTACGAGCAGTACTTC. It translates to CASSEGIGAYEQYF. J is TRBJ2-7 and V is TRBV3-1 (or the pseudogene TRBV3-2); a weak D match, TRBD2 (5 bases). The V and J ends lost 5 bases and 2 bases respectively, with 13 bases between them. The CDR3 runs 14 residues. Germline V lookup: CDR1 LGHDT, CDR2 YNNKEL (reference sequence).

V gene TRBV10-3 combines with J gene TRBJ2-5; D ambiguous. The CDR3 is made up of 11 amino acids. The germline V gene encodes CDR1 ENHRY and CDR2 SYGVKD. V lost 10 bases to trimming and J lost 4 bases, with 10 bases between them. The CDR3 loop is CATHGGETQYF. The CDR3 nucleotides read TGTGCCACCCACGGCGGAGAGACCCAGTACTTC.

The chain employs TRBV10-3 and TRBJ1-6; D may be TRBD1 (5 bases). This CDR3 spans 14 amino acids. V dropped 3 bases and J dropped 8 bases, with 11 bases sitting between them. Germline-derived CDR1 and CDR2 are ENHRY and SYGVKD. CDR3 in amino acids: CAISERGPDSPLHF. The CDR3 nucleotides read TGTGCCATCAGTGAAAGGGGCCCAGATTCACCCCTCCACTTT.

The rearrangement uses TRBV19 and TRBJ1-1; D is unresolved. In germline, CDR1 is LNHDA, CDR2 SQIVND (reference sequence). The CDR3 is 12 amino acids. Deletions cut 1 base from V and 8 bases from J, with 8 bases between. In DNA form, the CDR3 reads TGTGCCAGTAGTATAGGAGGGCAAGAAGCTTTCTTT. Residues: CASSIGGQEAFF.

The J gene is TRBJ1-1, the V gene TRBV29-1, with D tentatively TRBD1 (6 bases). V lost 6 bases and J lost 0, with 14 bases in between. The CDR3 loop spans 14 amino acids. Germline V gives CDR1 SQVTM, CDR2 ANQGSEA. CDR3 DNA sequence: TGCAGCGTCTGGGGGCCGAGAATGAACACTGAAGCTTTCTTT. Translating gives CSVWGPRMNTEAFF.

The rearrangement joins TRBV10-3 to TRBJ2-2; 7 bases agree with TRBD2. V lost 7 bases to trimming and J lost 6 bases; unmatched junction nucleotides: 5. The length of the CDR3 is 13 residues. The germline gives CDR1 ENHRY, CDR2 SYGVKD. CDR3: CAITAGEAGELFF. The DNA for the CDR3 is TGTGCCATCACCGCGGGGGAGGCCGGGGAGCTGTTTTTT.

The chain joins TRBV10-3 to TRBJ2-5, with D perhaps matching TRBD1 (6 bases). CDR3 size: 14 residues. The V end was cut by 10 bases, the J end by 2 bases, with 17 bases between. Germline lookup yields CDR1 ENHRY and CDR2 SYGVKD. The CDR3 sequence: CATVQGMGQETQYF. Written as DNA, the CDR3 is TGTGCCACCGTTCAGGGGATGGGACAAGAGACCCAGTACTTC.

This chain joins TRBV7-8 and TRBJ2-1; 11 bases line up with TRBD1. The junction had 7 bases not matched to a gene; V was cut back by 5 bases and J by 4 bases. The CDR3 sequence is 16 residues long. Germline CDR1 reads SGHVS; CDR2 reads FQNEAQ. The CDR3 bases are TGTGCCAGCAGCCCCCGGACAGGGGGCTATTACAATGAGCAGTTCTTC. It yields the protein CASSPRTGGYYNEQFF.

The rearrangement uses TRBV6-4 and TRBJ2-7, with 9 positions matching TRBD2. The junction had 7 bases not matched to a gene; V was cut back by 4 bases and J by 3 bases. The CDR3 consists of 15 residues. Germline V gene lookup returns CDR1 MRHNA and CDR2 SNTAGT. Written as DNA, the CDR3 is TGTGCCAGCAGTGTCTCTAGCGGGACTTTCTACGAGCAGTACTTC. Its translation is CASSVSSGTFYEQYF.

The V gene is TRBV6-5, the J gene TRBJ1-2, with a possible D match to TRBD1 (6 bases). This CDR3 has 15 residues. Trimming left V 0 bases short and J 3 bases short, with 11 bases between. Per the germline V gene, CDR1 is MNHEY and CDR2 is SVGAGI. CDR3 sequence: CASSYSRGGDYGYTF. CDR3 sequence (DNA): TGTGCCAGCAGTTACTCCAGGGGCGGTGACTATGGCTACACCTTC.

The chain has TRBV4-3 and TRBJ2-3; the match to TRBD2 covers 13 bases. From germline, CDR1 is LGHNA and CDR2 YSLEER. This CDR3 has 18 residues. V trimming: 0 bases; J trimming: 0 bases; junction bases outside the gene matches: 3. DNA of the CDR3: TGCGCCAGCAGCCAAGAAACTAGCGGGGGGGCTAGCACAGATACGCAGTATTTT. Translating gives CASSQETSGGASTDTQYF.